This entry lists 28 T cell receptor beta chains sequenced from one sample in a study of human T cells and chemical hapten exposure. Extraction of total RNA was performed on unfractionated whole blood. Individual cDNA molecules received unique molecular identifiers in the library. Using its own MiXCR run on the reads, TCRdb lists one record per CDR3 protein. The profile shows about 120,000 distinct CDR3 sequences, over 7.5% of them singletons. The specimen sequenced was whole blood. All receptors derive from a human donor in good health. Some clones in this sample may be carry-over from other donors' samples.

This clonotype was found many times. V usage is TRBV5-6 and J usage is TRBJ1-5; no reliable D call. V was clipped by 2 bases and J by 0 bases, with 9 bases between them. This CDR3 spans 15 amino acids. The germline V gene encodes CDR1 SGHDT and CDR2 YYEEEE. Written as DNA, the CDR3 is TGTGCCAGCAGCTTCTACGGGAATAGCAATCAGCCCCAGCATTTT. Its protein product is CASSFYGNSNQPQHF.

This clonotype occurred a few times. V usage is TRBV10-3 and J usage is TRBJ1-5; 8 bases are a match to TRBD1. The CDR3 extends over 14 amino acids. Germline V lookup: CDR1 ENHRY, CDR2 SYGVKD. The trim removed 2 bases at V and 6 bases at J, leaving 3 bases unmatched. The CDR3 region is CAISEGQGGQPQHF. The CDR3 nucleotides read TGTGCCATCAGTGAGGGACAGGGTGGTCAGCCCCAGCATTTT.

This clonotype was observed many times. This chain joins TRBV5-1 and TRBJ2-1, with TRBD2 identical over 8 bases. V trimming: 4 bases; J trimming: 3 bases; junction bases outside the gene matches: 15. Germline loops: CDR1 SGHRS, CDR2 YFSETQ. This CDR3 spans 18 amino acids. CDR3 in DNA: TGCGCCAGCAGCCCAGGAGTATACAGCGGGAGAGGCTACAATGAGCAGTTCTTC. This encodes CASSPGVYSGRGYNEQFF.

This clonotype was observed a few times. The V call is TRBV11-2, the J call TRBJ1-3, with D possibly TRBD1 on 5 matching bases. The V and J ends lost 6 bases and 0 bases respectively, with 15 bases between them. Germline CDR1 is SGHAT and CDR2 is FQNNGV. The CDR3 consists of 16 residues. CDR3 in DNA: TGTGCCAGCAGGTTTACCGCAGGGAGCTCTGGAAACACCATATATTTT. This sequence encodes CASRFTAGSSGNTIYF.

Note on this clonotype: A single base separates this from a much larger clone, so it may be a read error. This chain connects TRBV2 to TRBJ2-2; TRBD1 aligns across 7 bases. Germline CDR1 and CDR2: SNHLY and FYNNEI. The CDR3 runs 15 residues. With V trimmed by 6 bases and J by 5 bases, 9 bases remained unmatched. The CDR3 loop is CASRVQGTHTGELFF. CDR3 DNA sequence: TGTGCCAGCAGAGTACAGGGGACGCATACCGGGGAGCTGTTTTTT.

This clonotype was counted a few times. V gene TRBV11-1 combines with J gene TRBJ2-5, with D perhaps matching TRBD1 (6 bases). CDR1 is SGHAT and CDR2 is FQDESV in the germline V gene (reference sequence). The CDR3 is made up of 14 amino acids. The V gene lost 2 bases and the J gene lost 4 bases, with 11 bases spanning the gap. The CDR3: CASSLTGIGETQYF. CDR3 nucleotides: TGTGCCAGCAGCTTAACAGGGATTGGAGAGACCCAGTACTTC.

This sequence joins TRBV18 and TRBJ1-2; D gene uncertain. Trimming removed 6 bases at V and 3 bases at J, with 11 bases between. Germline V gene lookup returns CDR1 KGHSH and CDR2 LQKENI. The CDR3 is made up of 13 amino acids. The DNA of the CDR3 is TGTGCCAGCTCCCGGAAGAGGGACTATGGCTACACCTTC. The encoded protein is CASSRKRDYGYTF. Combining the CDR3 with reference TRBV18 and TRBJ1-2 gives the whole variable domain NAGVMQNPRHLVRRRGQEARLRCSPMKGHSHVYWYRQLPEEGLKFMVYLQKENIIDESGMPKERFSAEFPKEGPSILRIQQVVRGDSAAYFCASSRKRDYGYTFGSGTRLTVV.

Only a few counts were recorded for this clonotype. The chain links TRBV2 to TRBJ2-7; 11 nucleotides line up with TRBD2. Trimming removed 1 base from V and 6 bases from J; junction bases left unmatched: 2. Germline values: CDR1 SNHLY, CDR2 FYNNEI. The CDR3 has 14 amino acids. The CDR3 sequence: CASSEGLAGSEQYF. The CDR3 bases are TGTGCCAGCAGTGAAGGACTAGCGGGAAGCGAGCAGTACTTC.

This clonotype was observed many times. The V call is TRBV20-1, the J call TRBJ1-6, with 8 bases matching TRBD1. The CDR3 runs 15 residues. The trim removed 5 bases at V and 5 bases at J, leaving 8 bases unmatched. The germline gives CDR1 DFQATT, CDR2 SNEGSKA (reference sequence). DNA of the CDR3: TGCAGTGCTTTGGACAGGGAAGGAAATAATTCACCCCTCCACTTT. Its translation is CSALDREGNNSPLHF.

There are a few counts of this clonotype. A read error may account for a junction end that differs from germline. This chain uses TRBV5-4 with TRBJ1-6; 8 bases match TRBD1. There are 18 residues in the CDR3. Germline assignment: CDR1 SGHNT and CDR2 YYREEE (reference sequence). The CDR3 sequence is CASSLTASRGRGNSPLLF. CDR3 sequence (DNA): TGTGCCAGCAGCTTGACCGCCTCCAGGGGGCGCGGTAATTCACCCCTCCTCTTT.

This clonotype was counted at least ten times. The V and J genes are TRBV9 and TRBJ2-5, with D possibly TRBD2 on 6 matching bases. Germline values: CDR1 SGDLS, CDR2 YYNGEE. There are 15 residues in the CDR3. The V and J ends lost 0 bases and 5 bases respectively, with 14 bases between them. CDR3 coding DNA: TGTGCCAGCAGCGTAGCTGGGGGGAGGAGGGAGACCCAGTACTTC. Its protein product is CASSVAGGRRETQYF.

This clonotype was detected many times. The chain combines TRBV20-1 with TRBJ1-4; D remains unclear. Trimming left V 0 bases short and J 2 bases short, with 7 bases between. The CDR3 extends over 14 amino acids. Germline V gives CDR1 DFQATT, CDR2 SNEGSKA (reference sequence). The CDR3 DNA sequence: TGCAGTGCTAGAGATGGGTCGACTAATGAAAAACTGTTTTTT. It is translated as CSARDGSTNEKLFF.

A remark on this clonotype: One end of the junction is discordant with germline, which a read error may explain. This sequence joins TRBV5-1 and TRBJ2-3; 9 nucleotides agree with TRBD1. CDR1 SGHRS and CDR2 YFSETQ come from the germline V gene. The CDR3 runs 15 residues. The CDR3 is CVSSLGQGGTDTQYF. As DNA, the CDR3 is TGCGTCAGCAGCTTGGGACAGGGAGGCACAGATACGCAGTATTTT. Full variable domain (outside the CDR3, taken from reference TRBV5-1 and TRBJ2-3): KAGVTQTPRYLIKTRGQQVTLSCSPISGHRSVSWYQQTPGQGLQFLFEYFSETQRNKGNFPGRFSGRQFSNSRSEMNVSTLELGDSALYLCVSSLGQGGTDTQYFGPGTRLTVL.

This clonotype occurred many times. V is TRBV7-9 and J is TRBJ1-1; 9 bases are a match to TRBD1. Germline CDR1 and CDR2: SEHNR and FQNEAQ (reference sequence). The CDR3 runs 15 residues. The V gene end was trimmed by 4 bases and the J gene end by 7 bases; junction bases not matched to a gene: 10. This CDR3 is CASSSSGTGTGEAFF. CDR3 nucleotides: TGTGCCAGCAGCTCATCCGGGACAGGGACCGGTGAAGCTTTCTTT.

This clonotype turned up a few times. The CDR3 region has the DNA TGTGCCAGCAGCGGGGGGTGGCAGGGACGGTGGAATGAGCAGTTCTTC. As protein: CASSGGWQGRWNEQFF. The rearrangement links TRBV7-9 to TRBJ2-1; TRBD2 is a possible D gene (6 bases). With 5 bases removed from V and 7 bases from J, the gap between germline ends came to 21 bases. Germline values: CDR1 SEHNR, CDR2 FQNEAQ (reference sequence). The CDR3 consists of 16 residues.

This clonotype was recorded a few times. The V call is TRBV7-9, the J call TRBJ2-1; a weak D match, TRBD1 (6 bases). CDR3 length: 16 residues. The germline V gene encodes CDR1 SEHNR and CDR2 FQNEAQ (reference sequence). V lost 5 bases to trimming and J lost 1 base, with 15 bases between them. CDR3 amino acids: CASSVPGVGSYNEQFF. CDR3 in DNA: TGTGCCAGCAGCGTACCAGGGGTAGGGTCCTACAATGAGCAGTTCTTC.

In its sample, this clonotype was seen many times. The chain carries TRBV30 and TRBJ1-1; D is possibly TRBD1 (6 bases). The CDR3 has 15 residues. The V gene's germline CDR1 is GTSNPN and CDR2 SVGIG (reference sequence). V was clipped by 3 bases and J by 0 bases, with 14 bases between them. The CDR3 here is CAWSPRGYMNTEAFF. DNA of the CDR3: TGTGCCTGGAGCCCCAGGGGCTACATGAACACTGAAGCTTTCTTT.

In its sample, this clonotype was seen a few times. This CDR3 is CASSLDAYRPSTDTQYF. The CDR3 DNA reads as TGCGCCAGCAGCTTGGACGCTTACAGGCCTAGCACAGATACGCAGTATTTT. The chain employs TRBV5-1 and TRBJ2-3, with a weak D call TRBD1 (5 bases). The germline CDR1 and CDR2 sequences are SGHRS and YFSETQ. The CDR3 is made up of 17 amino acids. The V end lost 0 bases, the J end lost 0 bases, and 14 bases lay between the germline ends.

This clonotype has a handful of counts. This chain joins TRBV27 and TRBJ1-2, with a tentative D call TRBD1 (5 bases). CDR1 MNHEY and CDR2 SMNVEV come from the germline V gene (reference sequence). The CDR3 runs to 14 residues. V was pared by 5 bases and J by 6 bases, with 16 bases between. The CDR3 DNA reads TGTGCCAGCAGTCCCCGGGAGGGGTTTAATGGCTACACCTTC. Encoded protein: CASSPREGFNGYTF.

This chain uses TRBV7-6 with TRBJ1-1; no firm D call. CDR3 length equals 15 residues. Germline V gives CDR1 SGHVS, CDR2 FNYEAQ. Trimming cost V 6 bases and J 3 bases, with 17 bases left between them. The DNA for the CDR3 is TGTGCCAGCAGGTTCCCTAACCCGGCGGACACTGAAGCTTTCTTT. Amino acids: CASRFPNPADTEAFF.

This chain links TRBV12-5 with TRBJ1-5; a possible D gene is TRBD1 (5 bases). Trimming removed 4 bases at V and 6 bases at J, with 16 bases between. The CDR3 totals 15 residues. CDR1 LGHNT and CDR2 FRNRAP come from the germline V gene. CDR3 amino acids: CASGSGTASGQPQHF. The CDR3 bases are TGTGCTAGTGGTTCCGGGACGGCATCGGGTCAGCCCCAGCATTTT.

This clonotype was seen many times. The gene calls are TRBV5-1 and TRBJ1-5; tentatively, D is TRBD1 (5 bases). Germline lookup yields CDR1 SGHRS and CDR2 YFSETQ. Trimming removed 0 bases from V and 6 bases from J, with 13 bases in between. The CDR3 contains 15 residues. CDR3: CASSLGQGGGQPQHF. As DNA, the CDR3 is TGCGCCAGCAGCTTGGGGCAGGGAGGTGGTCAGCCCCAGCATTTT.

In this sample, this clonotype turned up many times. The J gene is TRBJ1-5, the V gene TRBV19; 7 nucleotides match TRBD1. This CDR3 is built from 14 residues. With V trimmed by 5 bases and J by 5 bases, 6 bases remained unmatched. From germline, CDR1 is LNHDA and CDR2 SQIVND (reference sequence). Here the CDR3 reads CASSPRQGDQPQHF. DNA of the CDR3: TGTGCCAGTAGTCCCCGACAGGGAGATCAGCCCCAGCATTTT. Filled out from reference TRBV19 and TRBJ1-5, the complete variable domain reads DGGITQSPKYLFRKEGQNVTLSCEQNLNHDAMYWYRQDPGQGLRLIYYSQIVNDFQKGDIAEGYSVSREKKESFPLTVTSAQKNPTAFYLCASSPRQGDQPQHFGDGTRLSIL.

In its sample, this clonotype was seen many times. The rearrangement joins TRBV7-2 to TRBJ1-1; D is uncertain. This CDR3 region has 18 residues. With 3 bases removed from V and 0 bases from J, the gap between germline ends came to 20 bases. CDR1 is SGHTA, CDR2 FQGNSA, per germline. The CDR3 sequence is CASSFIWGASFMNTEAFF. DNA of the CDR3: TGTGCCAGCAGCTTTATCTGGGGAGCTAGCTTCATGAACACTGAAGCTTTCTTT.

This clonotype has at least ten counts. The chain is built from TRBV27 and TRBJ1-5; TRBD1 agrees at 9 bases. The CDR3 is 15 amino acids. CDR1 is MNHEY, CDR2 SMNVEV, per germline (reference sequence). With 5 bases clipped from V and 4 bases from J, the junction kept 6 bases outside the gene matches. The CDR3: CASSPQGAGNQPQHF. CDR3 in DNA: TGTGCCAGCAGTCCACAGGGGGCAGGGAATCAGCCCCAGCATTTT.

The CDR3 sequence: CASSQGSTPSYEQYF. The CDR3 bases are TGTGCCAGCAGCCAAGGTTCGACGCCTTCCTACGAGCAGTACTTC. The V gene is TRBV14, the J gene TRBJ2-7; D unclear. V shed 1 base and J shed 1 base, with 11 bases lying between them. CDR1 is SGHDN, CDR2 FVKESK, per germline. The CDR3 loop spans 15 amino acids.

This clonotype was recorded at least ten times. This sequence joins TRBV6-2 or TRBV6-3 and TRBJ1-5; weak D call: TRBD1 (5 bases). With 0 bases removed from V and 0 bases from J, the gap between germline ends came to 12 bases. Per the germline V gene, CDR1 is MNHEY and CDR2 is SVGEGT. This CDR3 contains 17 residues. CDR3 sequence: CASSYSGGELSNQPQHF. Here the CDR3 DNA reads TGTGCCAGCAGTTACTCGGGGGGGGAGCTTAGCAATCAGCCCCAGCATTTT.

Concerning this clonotype: This may be a read error: a much more frequent sequence differs by one nucleotide. The rearrangement uses TRBV29-1 and TRBJ1-4; TRBD1 matches 9 bases. The CDR3 is made up of 14 amino acids. V lost 6 bases to trimming and J lost 12 bases; unmatched junction nucleotides: 14. Germline CDR1 SQVTM, CDR2 ANQGSEA. The CDR3 reads CSVKYGTGYEELFF. DNA for the CDR3: TGCAGCGTGAAGTATGGGACAGGGTACGAAGAACTGTTTTTT.